This record concerns one TCR beta chain sequence. Authors' processing steps: Reference gene primer amplification gave nucleated cell count estimates. Here immunoSEQ multiplex PCR was the method, and the copy in TCRdb shows in-frame clones only, minus some. D and trimming were read from the DNA, whereas the V and J calls and clone size are those reported in that table. The table lists approximately 120,000 clones, 79% of them singletons, with 35% to 40% in the top ten. V was trimmed by 4 bases and J by 4 bases, leaving 17 bases between them. Per germline, CDR1 SGHDT and CDR2 YYEEEE. This CDR3 has 15 amino acids. The data stem from a study of blood T cell repertoires in COVID-19. Study as a whole: Some COVID-19 samples were acute and others convalescent; all came from the United States, Italy and Spain. From T cells, B-cell-depleted T cells, or PBMCs came the material, which was cDNA or gDNA.

This sequence originates from a man in his forties with active or convalescent COVID-19. Source material: peripheral blood. This chain connects TRBV5-6 to TRBJ1-1; weak D call: TRBD1 (5 bases). The CDR3 loop reads CASSLEGTGGTEAFF. CDR3 in DNA: TGTGCCAGCAGCCTAGAAGGGACTGGGGGCACTGAAGCTTTCTTT.